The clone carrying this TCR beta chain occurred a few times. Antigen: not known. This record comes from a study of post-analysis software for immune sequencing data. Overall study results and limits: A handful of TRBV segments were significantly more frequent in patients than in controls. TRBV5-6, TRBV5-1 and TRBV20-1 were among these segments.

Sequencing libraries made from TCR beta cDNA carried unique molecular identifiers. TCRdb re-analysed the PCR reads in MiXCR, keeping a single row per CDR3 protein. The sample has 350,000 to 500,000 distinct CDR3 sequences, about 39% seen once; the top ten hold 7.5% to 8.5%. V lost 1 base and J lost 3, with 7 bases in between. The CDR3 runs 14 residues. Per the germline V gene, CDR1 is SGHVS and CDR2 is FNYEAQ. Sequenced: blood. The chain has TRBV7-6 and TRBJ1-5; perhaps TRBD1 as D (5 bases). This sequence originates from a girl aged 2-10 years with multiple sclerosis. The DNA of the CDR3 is TGTGCCAGCAGCTTAGAAGGGGTCAATCAGCCCCAGCATTTT. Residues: CASSLEGVNQPQHF.